A single sample gave rise to the 9 T cell receptor beta chains below, sequenced in a study of PD-1 blockade in mismatch repair-deficient tumors. No cognate antigen is known for these TCRs. Time point noted: approximately nine-day in vitro stimulation with candidate neoantigen peptide 3. Assay: immunoSEQ multiplex PCR; the TCRdb copy retains only in-frame clones and omits some. The repertoire holds approximately 9,300 clones, just over 90% seen once, with 9.7% in the top ten. The specimen comprised cells cultured in vitro, sampled from a patient treated with pembrolizumab. These receptors were taken from an adult with mismatch repair-deficient cancer.

This rearrangement joins TRBV7-9 to TRBJ2-7; TRBD1 matches at 11 bases. The CDR3 consists of 16 residues. Trimming took 4 bases from V and 0 from J; bases not matched to a gene: 5. Germline loops: CDR1 SEHNR, CDR2 FQNEAQ (reference sequence). The CDR3 protein is CASSSGTGGISYEQYF. CDR3 nucleotides: TGTGCCAGCAGCTCCGGGACAGGGGGTATCTCCTACGAGCAGTACTTC. Complete variable domain (other parts from reference TRBV7-9 and TRBJ2-7): DTGVSQNPRHKITKRGQNVTFRCDPISEHNRLYWYRQTLGQGPEFLTYFQNEAQLEKSRLLSDRFSAERPKGSFSTLEIQRTEQGDSAMYLCASSSGTGGISYEQYFGPGTRLTVT.

The chain links TRBV7-9 to TRBJ2-3, with 10 bases lining up with TRBD2. Germline trimming cut 6 bases from V and 2 bases from J; bases unmatched to any gene: 8. The CDR3 totals 16 residues. The V gene's germline CDR1 is SEHNR and CDR2 FQNEAQ (reference sequence). CDR3 bases: TGTGCCAGCAGTCTCGGACTAGCGGAGTACACAGATACGCAGTATTTT. Protein sequence: CASSLGLAEYTDTQYF. The variable domain in full, completed from reference TRBV7-9 and TRBJ2-3, reads DTGVSQNPRHKITKRGQNVTFRCDPISEHNRLYWYRQTLGQGPEFLTYFQNEAQLEKSRLLSDRFSAERPKGSFSTLEIQRTEQGDSAMYLCASSLGLAEYTDTQYFGPGTRLTVL.

This chain links TRBV5-4 with TRBJ2-3, with TRBD1 matching 11 bases. Germline V gives CDR1 SGHNT, CDR2 YYREEE (reference sequence). The J segment lost 3 bases and the V segment lost 5 bases, leaving 5 bases of the junction unmatched. The CDR3 loop spans 15 amino acids. CDR3 region: CASRRTGGMTDTQYF. DNA of the CDR3: TGTGCCAGCAGAAGGACAGGGGGCATGACAGATACGCAGTATTTT.

V and J are TRBV28 and TRBJ2-7, with 7 bases lining up with TRBD2. The CDR3 loop spans 16 amino acids. Germline V CDR1 and CDR2: MDHEN, SYDVKM. J was trimmed by 3 bases and V by 3 bases; bases with no gene match: 11. The CDR3 loop is CASSLGLAEMDYEQYF. The CDR3 DNA reads TGTGCCAGCAGTTTGGGGCTAGCGGAAATGGACTACGAGCAGTACTTC.

The chain recombines TRBV4-1 with TRBJ2-1, with D tentatively TRBD2 (5 bases). The length of the CDR3 is 16 residues. The ends were cut back, 0 bases at V and 9 bases at J, with 18 bases in the middle. Germline loops: CDR1 MGHRA, CDR2 YSYEKL. DNA of the CDR3: TGCGCCAGCAGCCAAGATCAGGCTAGCCCAAGAATTGAGCAGTTCTTC. It specifies CASSQDQASPRIEQFF.

The chain employs TRBV25-1 and TRBJ2-1, with 12 bases fitting TRBD2. The CDR3 runs 14 residues. With 6 bases clipped from V and 12 bases from J, the junction kept 9 bases outside the gene matches. The germline V gene encodes CDR1 MGHDK and CDR2 SYGVNS. For the CDR3, the DNA is TGTGCCAGCAGCCCCCTAGCGGGAGGGCCGGGGCAGTTCTTC. Protein sequence: CASSPLAGGPGQFF.

The chain has TRBV29-1 and TRBJ2-3; 8 nucleotides agree with TRBD2. The ends lost 4 bases at V and 2 bases at J; junction bases unmatched: 8. This CDR3 is built from 15 residues. Germline CDR1 SQVTM, CDR2 ANQGSEA. CDR3 residues: CSVVVSGLVTDTQYF. In DNA form, the CDR3 reads TGCAGCGTTGTGGTCTCGGGACTAGTCACAGATACGCAGTATTTT.

The genes are TRBV7-2 and TRBJ2-7, with a possible D match to TRBD1 (6 bases). This CDR3 has 16 residues. The V end was cut by 5 bases, the J end by 1 base, with 18 bases between. Germline CDR1 is SGHTA and CDR2 is FQGNSA. The CDR3 spells CASSPGVAGPSYEQYF. The CDR3 nucleotides read TGTGCCAGCAGCCCAGGGGTTGCGGGCCCGTCCTACGAGCAGTACTTC.

CDR3 sequence (DNA): TGTGCCAGCAGTGTAACAGGGTACAATCAGCCCCAGCATTTT. Amino acid sequence: CASSVTGYNQPQHF. The rearrangement joins TRBV2 to TRBJ1-5, with a possible D match to TRBD1 (6 bases). This CDR3 spans 14 amino acids. Deletions cut 4 bases from V and 3 bases from J, with 10 bases between. The germline V gene has CDR1 SNHLY and CDR2 FYNNEI.